These 24 T cell receptor beta chains originate from one sample sequenced in a study of control samples from healthy donors and cancer patients (dated by TCRdb to 2020 to 2022). Library preparation used the immunoSEQ multiplex PCR assay. TCRdb limited this immuneACCESS table to in-frame rearrangements with V and J called. A share of clones is missing; checked studies link under half to unresolved V genes, and the rest is unexplained. The sample table lists approximately 190,000 clones, approximately 91% of them with a count of one. The ten most abundant clones make up less than 2% of the sample. Sequenced sample: blood. The receptors were gathered from a man in his thirties or forties in good health.

The V and J genes are TRBV13 and TRBJ1-3; D is ambiguous. The CDR3 runs 17 residues. V gave up 4 bases and J gave up 0 bases, with 16 bases separating them. The V gene's germline CDR1 is PRHDT and CDR2 FYEKMQ (reference sequence). In DNA, the CDR3 is TGTGCCAGCAGCTACTTCCGCCCTGAGATCTCTGGAAACACCATATATTTT. It is translated as CASSYFRPEISGNTIYF.

The chain recombines TRBV30 with TRBJ2-1; 13 bases map to TRBD2. The germline V gene encodes CDR1 GTSNPN and CDR2 SVGIG (reference sequence). The CDR3 is 17 residues long. J was trimmed by 4 bases and V by 1 base; bases with no gene match: 7. CDR3 nucleotide sequence: TGTGCCTGGAGTGGGGTAACTAGCGGGGGGGCATACAATGAGCAGTTCTTC. It codes for CAWSGVTSGGAYNEQFF.

This chain connects TRBV13 to TRBJ1-1; D unclear. The V gene's germline CDR1 is PRHDT and CDR2 FYEKMQ (reference sequence). The CDR3 length is 17 residues. Trimming shortened V by 6 bases and J by 0 bases, and 20 bases separated the two germline ends. DNA of the CDR3: TGTGCCAGCAGTCGACCGGCAGGTACTAACGTGAACACTGAAGCTTTCTTT. Its protein product is CASSRPAGTNVNTEAFF.

This chain links TRBV18 with TRBJ1-1; D might be TRBD1 (5 bases). V was trimmed by 2 bases and J by 2 bases, leaving 12 bases between them. The CDR3 sequence is 15 residues long. Germline assignment: CDR1 KGHSH and CDR2 LQKENI. The CDR3 nucleotides are TGTGCCAGCTCACCAACCTCAGGGAGAAACACTGAAGCTTTCTTT. Amino acid sequence: CASSPTSGRNTEAFF.

Note on this clone: The germline gene is not matched at one end of the junction; a read error may be the cause. This sequence joins TRBV6-5 and TRBJ1-4; no reliable D call. The germline gives CDR1 MNHEY, CDR2 SVGAGI. This CDR3 comprises 13 residues. The chain's CDR3 is CASRYRPNEKLFF. The CDR3 bases are TGTGCCAGCCGTTACCGGCCTAATGAAAAACTGTTTTTT.

The chain joins TRBV2 to TRBJ1-5, with no clear D. Germline CDR1 SNHLY, CDR2 FYNNEI. The CDR3 consists of 13 residues. V dropped 7 bases and J dropped 6 bases, with 13 bases sitting between them. CDR3 loop: CASKERGGQPQHF. The CDR3 DNA is TGTGCCAGCAAAGAACGGGGTGGTCAGCCCCAGCATTTT.

In its sample, this clone was seen a few times. V and J are TRBV2 and TRBJ1-3; D unresolved. The CDR3 loop spans 15 amino acids. Germline CDR1 SNHLY, CDR2 FYNNEI. Trimming pared 6 bases from V and 0 bases from J, leaving 12 bases between. The CDR3 nucleotides are TGTGCCAGCAGGAGGACGGAGGTCTCTGGAAACACCATATATTTT. Its translation: CASRRTEVSGNTIYF.

V gene TRBV18 combines with J gene TRBJ2-6; a weak D match, TRBD2 (6 bases). Trimming took 2 bases from V and 0 from J, leaving 17 bases between them. This CDR3 is built from 19 residues. Germline CDR1 and CDR2: KGHSH and LQKENI. In DNA form, the CDR3 reads TGTGCCAGCTCACCAGTTTACGGGGGTACGTACTCTGGGGCCAACGTCCTGACTTTC. Its translation is CASSPVYGGTYSGANVLTF.

V is TRBV27 and J is TRBJ2-3, with 12 bases matching TRBD2. The CDR3 length is 18 residues. The V gene end was trimmed by 6 bases and the J gene end by 1 base; junction bases not matched to a gene: 11. CDR1 is MNHEY, CDR2 SMNVEV, per germline (reference sequence). The CDR3 region is CASSSRPGLAGRTDTQYF. The CDR3, as DNA: TGTGCCAGCAGCTCCCGCCCGGGACTAGCGGGCCGCACAGATACGCAGTATTTT.

The CDR3 sequence is CASSPGFNTDTQYF. CDR3 DNA sequence: TGTGCCAGCAGCCCGGGATTTAACACAGATACGCAGTATTTT. The genes are TRBV7-3 and TRBJ2-3, with a possible D match to TRBD2 (5 bases). In germline, CDR1 is SGHTA, CDR2 FQGTGA. This CDR3 spans 14 amino acids. V shed 5 bases and J shed 2 bases, with 11 bases lying between them.

CDR3 sequence: CASSQVGWSGYTF. The CDR3 nucleotides read TGCGCCAGCAGCCAAGTAGGGTGGTCCGGCTACACCTTC. The chain is built from TRBV4-1 and TRBJ1-2, with D unclear. Deletions cut 1 base from V and 8 bases from J, with 11 bases between. From germline, CDR1 is MGHRA and CDR2 YSYEKL. This CDR3 is built from 13 residues.

This clone was picked up many times. The V and J genes are TRBV7-9 and TRBJ1-4; 7 bases match TRBD1. This CDR3 contains 13 residues. Looked up from germline, CDR1 is SEHNR and CDR2 is FQNEAQ (reference sequence). Trimming removed 1 base from V and 10 bases from J; junction bases left unmatched: 3. The CDR3 spells CASSLGQGGKLFF. CDR3 nucleotides: TGTGCCAGCAGCTTAGGACAGGGAGGAAAACTGTTTTTT.

Regarding this clone: This sample includes further DNA sequences coding for the same CDR3. V and J are TRBV7-3 and TRBJ2-3, with 15 bases that match TRBD2. The CDR3 sequence is 16 residues long. J gave up 6 bases and V 5 bases, and 6 bases lay outside the gene matches. The V gene's germline CDR1 is SGHTA and CDR2 FQGTGA. CDR3 DNA sequence: TGTGCCAGCAGCCCGGGACTAGCGGGGGGCGGGGATACGCAGTATTTT. The encoded protein is CASSPGLAGGGDTQYF. Complete variable domain (other parts from reference TRBV7-3 and TRBJ2-3): GAGVSQTPSNKVTEKGKYVELRCDPISGHTALYWYRQSLGQGPEFLIYFQGTGAADDSGLPNDRFFAVRPEGSVSTLKIQRTERGDSAVYLCASSPGLAGGGDTQYFGPGTRLTVL.

This chain links TRBV5-1 with TRBJ1-1; the match to TRBD1 covers 7 bases. The germline V gene encodes CDR1 SGHRS and CDR2 YFSETQ. V was clipped by 4 bases and J by 4 bases; unmatched bases: 7. The CDR3 loop spans 14 amino acids. The CDR3 sequence: CASSLRGAVTEAFF. Written as DNA, the CDR3 is TGCGCCAGCAGCCTCAGGGGGGCGGTCACTGAAGCTTTCTTT.

The CDR3 loop is CASSLASGAGEQYF. CDR3 bases: TGTGCCAGCAGCTTAGCTTCAGGGGCGGGCGAGCAGTACTTC. The chain uses TRBV7-8 and TRBJ2-7; possible D gene TRBD1, 6 bases. CDR1 and CDR2 (germline): SGHVS, FQNEAQ. The ends were cut back, 0 bases at V and 6 bases at J, with 12 bases in the middle. This CDR3 has 14 residues.

V usage is TRBV2 and J usage is TRBJ1-2, with D possibly matching TRBD1 (5 bases). Germline CDR1 SNHLY, CDR2 FYNNEI. V lost 8 bases and J lost 7, with 14 bases in between. The CDR3 is 12 residues long. The chain's CDR3 is CASDRDSSGYTF. Here the CDR3 DNA reads TGTGCCAGCGACCGGGACTCTTCTGGCTACACCTTC.

The rearrangement uses TRBV11-2 and TRBJ1-2; D is unresolved. CDR3 length: 13 amino acids. Per the germline V gene, CDR1 is SGHAT and CDR2 is FQNNGV. Trimming took 5 bases from V and 0 from J, leaving 7 bases between them. The CDR3 spells CASSPVANYGYTF. The CDR3 DNA follows: TGTGCCAGCAGCCCGGTTGCTAACTATGGCTACACCTTC. The full variable domain, its missing parts supplied by reference TRBV11-2 and TRBJ1-2, is EAGVAQSPRYKIIEKRQSVAFWCNPISGHATLYWYQQILGQGPKLLIQFQNNGVVDDSQLPKDRFSAERLKGVDSTLKIQPAKLEDSAVYLCASSPVANYGYTFGSGTRLTVV.

The chain carries TRBV5-6 and TRBJ1-1; no clear D. CDR3 length: 13 residues. V lost 4 bases and J 5 bases, leaving 12 bases between the germline ends. In germline, CDR1 is SGHDT, CDR2 YYEEEE. The CDR3 region is CASSPAAGTEAFF. The CDR3 DNA reads TGTGCCAGCAGCCCGGCGGCGGGAACTGAAGCTTTCTTT.

The chain uses TRBV6-1 and TRBJ1-1; TRBD1 matches 7 bases. J was trimmed by 4 bases and V by 6 bases; bases with no gene match: 8. The CDR3 extends over 14 amino acids. CDR1 MNHNS and CDR2 SASEGT come from the germline V gene. The CDR3 sequence is CASSVGQAATEAFF. The CDR3 DNA reads TGTGCCAGCAGCGTTGGACAGGCAGCCACTGAAGCTTTCTTT.

The chain joins TRBV2 to TRBJ1-3; no clear D. CDR1 SNHLY and CDR2 FYNNEI come from the germline V gene. Trimming took 7 bases from V and 0 from J, leaving 13 bases between them. This CDR3 has 15 residues. This CDR3 is CASNRQTNSGNTIYF. The CDR3 bases are TGTGCCAGCAACCGGCAGACGAACTCTGGAAACACCATATATTTT.

A single count supports this clone. The genes are TRBV7-9 and TRBJ2-1, with D uncertain. There are 13 residues in the CDR3. Trimming pared 1 base from V and 3 bases from J, leaving 4 bases between. Germline-derived CDR1 and CDR2 are SEHNR and FQNEAQ (reference sequence). The CDR3 sequence: CASSLDSYNEQFF. Here the CDR3 DNA reads TGTGCCAGCAGCTTAGACAGCTACAATGAGCAGTTCTTC.

The V gene is TRBV7-6, the J gene TRBJ2-1; 14 bases align to TRBD2. The CDR3 has 19 residues. From germline, CDR1 is SGHVS and CDR2 FNYEAQ. V lost 1 base and J lost 2; bases outside the gene matches: 7. The CDR3 here is CASSLVRLAGGPTYNEQFF. The CDR3 DNA reads TGTGCCAGCAGCTTAGTTAGACTAGCGGGGGGGCCAACCTACAATGAGCAGTTCTTC.

The chain joins TRBV5-1 to TRBJ1-1, with 7 bases identical to TRBD1. V trimming: 4 bases; J trimming: 1 base; junction bases outside the gene matches: 4. The germline V gene encodes CDR1 SGHRS and CDR2 YFSETQ. This CDR3 region has 14 residues. The CDR3 DNA is TGCGCCAGCAGCCCGGACAGGCGGAACACTGAAGCTTTCTTT. It encodes CASSPDRRNTEAFF.

The chain joins TRBV6-4 to TRBJ2-3; D may be TRBD2 (6 bases). The CDR3 length is 14 residues. CDR1 is MRHNA and CDR2 is SNTAGT in the germline V gene. The V end lost 3 bases, the J end lost 3 bases, and 10 bases lay between the germline ends. The CDR3 DNA follows: TGTGCCAGCAGTGAAGAGGAGGGGACAGATACGCAGTATTTT. It yields the protein CASSEEEGTDTQYF.